The 7 T cell receptor beta chains presented below share a single source sample, sequenced in a study of cytomegalovirus exposure and HLA in healthy donors. The PCR ran on 60 Vbeta and 13 Jbeta primers. Sequenced by immunoSEQ multiplex PCR; TCRdb stores in-frame clones only, minus some. The repertoire table contains under 70,000 clones. The sequenced sample consisted of PBMCs. Every receptor here comes from a man between 45 and 60 years old in good health and CMV-seropositive.

V and J are TRBV7-8 and TRBJ2-7, with a possible D match to TRBD2 (6 bases). V was pared by 4 bases and J by 6 bases, with 13 bases between. Germline V gene sequence: CDR1 SGHVS, CDR2 FQNEAQ. This CDR3 is 13 amino acids long. This chain's CDR3 is CASSSHSEGEQYF. In DNA, the CDR3 is TGTGCCAGCAGCTCCCACTCGGAGGGCGAGCAGTACTTC. Combining the CDR3 with reference TRBV7-8 and TRBJ2-7 gives the whole variable domain GAGVSQSPRYKVAKRGQDVALRCDPISGHVSLFWYQQALGQGPEFLTYFQNEAQLDKSGLPSDRFFAERPEGSVSTLKIQRTQQEDSAVYLCASSSHSEGEQYFGPGTRLTVT.

The chain employs TRBV5-6 and TRBJ2-7, with 12 bases identical to TRBD2. The J segment lost 0 bases and the V segment lost 0 bases, leaving 4 bases of the junction unmatched. Germline V lookup: CDR1 SGHDT, CDR2 YYEEEE. The CDR3 extends over 17 amino acids. The CDR3 is CASSLGLAGDRSYEQYF. CDR3 in DNA: TGTGCCAGCAGCTTGGGACTAGCGGGAGATCGCTCCTACGAGCAGTACTTC.

In terms of frequency, this clone is medium-sized. The chain employs TRBV4-2 and TRBJ2-6, with 8 bases identical to TRBD1. From germline, CDR1 is LGHNA and CDR2 YNFKEQ. The CDR3 loop spans 18 amino acids. Losses at the gene ends were 3 bases for V and 1 base for J; bases not matched to a gene: 8. CDR3 nucleotide sequence: TGTGCCAGCAGCCAGGCGCCACAGGGGGATTCTGGGGCCAACGTCCTGACTTTC. It encodes CASSQAPQGDSGANVLTF.

The chain combines TRBV15 with TRBJ2-7; perhaps TRBD2 as D (7 bases). V lost 4 bases to trimming and J lost 4 bases, with 20 bases between them. Germline CDR1 and CDR2: LNHNV and YYDKDF (reference sequence). This CDR3 comprises 16 residues. The CDR3, as DNA: TGTGCCACCAGCAACCAAGGAAGGACTAGGGGGTACGAGCAGTACTTC. This codes for CATSNQGRTRGYEQYF.

The rearrangement joins TRBV4-1 to TRBJ2-5; 10 bases are a match to TRBD2. This CDR3 contains 17 residues. Germline assignment: CDR1 MGHRA and CDR2 YSYEKL. V shed 0 bases, J shed 4 bases, and the junction held 8 bases outside the gene matches. This CDR3 reads CASSQERASGRGETQYF. The CDR3 bases are TGCGCCAGCAGCCAAGAACGTGCTAGCGGGAGAGGAGAGACCCAGTACTTC.

The rearrangement links TRBV4-1 to TRBJ1-5, with 7 bases identical to TRBD1. Germline CDR1 is MGHRA and CDR2 is YSYEKL. The V segment lost 4 bases and the J segment 2 bases; nucleotides outside the gene matches: 8. The CDR3 spans 16 residues. The CDR3 region has the DNA TGCGCCAGCAGCCTTAATTCCCAGGGGGGCAATCAGCCCCAGCATTTT. It codes for CASSLNSQGGNQPQHF.

The chain employs TRBV7-9 and TRBJ1-1, with 12 bases that match TRBD1. The CDR3 consists of 16 residues. From germline, CDR1 is SEHNR and CDR2 FQNEAQ (reference sequence). Trimming removed 5 bases from V and 3 bases from J; junction bases left unmatched: 7. The CDR3 bases are TGTGCCAGCAGCCACGGGACAGGGGGCTGGGACACTGAAGCTTTCTTT. As protein: CASSHGTGGWDTEAFF.